Below are 20 T cell receptor beta chains sequenced from a single sample in a study of cytomegalovirus exposure and HLA in healthy donors. Some clones are missing from TCRdb's copy, which holds only in-frame ones; the method was immunoSEQ multiplex PCR. This sample has over 70,000 clones, with around 94% found just once. Sequencing was done on a sample of PBMCs. The origin of the receptors is a woman aged 18-29 years in good health and CMV-seronegative.

The V call is TRBV10-3, the J call TRBJ1-6; D remains unclear. Germline values: CDR1 ENHRY, CDR2 SYGVKD. Trimming took off 6 bases at V and 10 bases at J, with 16 bases between the two ends. The CDR3 totals 14 residues. For the CDR3, the DNA is TGTGCCATCAGGAGGGAAGTGACGGGATCACCCCTCCACTTT. As protein: CAIRREVTGSPLHF.

The chain carries TRBV11-2 and TRBJ2-7; a weak D match, TRBD1 (5 bases). V was cut by 4 bases and J by 7 bases, with 11 bases left in between. CDR1 is SGHAT, CDR2 FQNNGV, per germline. This CDR3 is built from 12 residues. As DNA, the CDR3 is TGTGCCAGCAGCTCGAACAGGTTGGAGCAGTACTTC. This codes for CASSSNRLEQYF.

This clone was recorded only once. The chain links TRBV15 to TRBJ1-1; perhaps TRBD1 as D (5 bases). The germline V and J ends were trimmed by 0 bases and 5 bases, with 16 bases remaining between them. Germline CDR1 is LNHNV and CDR2 is YYDKDF (reference sequence). This CDR3 comprises 16 residues. The CDR3 reads CATSRDRALRGTEAFF. CDR3 nucleotides: TGTGCCACCAGCAGAGATAGGGCTCTACGGGGGACTGAAGCTTTCTTT. Full variable domain (remainder filled in from reference TRBV15 and TRBJ1-1): DAMVIQNPRYQVTQFGKPVTLSCSQTLNHNVMYWYQQKSSQAPKLLFHYYDKDFNNEADTPDNFQSRRPNTSFCFLDIRSPGLGDTAMYLCATSRDRALRGTEAFFGQGTRLTVV.

The rearrangement links TRBV7-6 to TRBJ2-7; D call uncertain. The germline V gene encodes CDR1 SGHVS and CDR2 FNYEAQ. The germline V and J ends were trimmed by 0 bases and 1 base, with 4 bases remaining between them. This CDR3 region has 13 residues. The CDR3 is CASSLARSYEQYF. The CDR3 nucleotides read TGTGCCAGCAGCTTAGCCAGGTCCTACGAGCAGTACTTC.

CDR3 in amino acids: CASRHNRDRQPQHF. The CDR3, as DNA: TGTGCCAGCAGACATAACAGGGATCGGCAGCCCCAGCATTTT. The chain couples TRBV27 to TRBJ1-5, with D possibly matching TRBD1 (6 bases). Germline V gene sequence: CDR1 MNHEY, CDR2 SMNVEV (reference sequence). V shed 6 bases and J shed 7 bases, with 16 bases lying between them. The CDR3 sequence is 14 residues long.

The chain uses TRBV5-4 and TRBJ2-3; D is possibly TRBD2 (7 bases). In germline, CDR1 is SGHNT, CDR2 YYREEE (reference sequence). The CDR3 contains 13 residues. V was cut by 5 bases and J by 4 bases, with 11 bases left in between. CDR3 nucleotides: TGTGCCAGCAGTCGAGGGGGGGCAGATACGCAGTATTTT. Translation gives CASSRGGADTQYF.

The sample holds a few counts of this clone. The chain joins TRBV7-3 to TRBJ1-2, with D unresolved. The CDR3 spans 16 residues. Per the germline V gene, CDR1 is SGHTA and CDR2 is FQGTGA. V was cut by 2 bases and J by 6 bases, with 19 bases left in between. The CDR3 DNA sequence: TGTGCCAGCAGCTTATGGGCAGCTATTTCCCCCGATGGCTACACCTTC. Its translation: CASSLWAAISPDGYTF. Drawing the rest from reference TRBV7-3 and TRBJ1-2, the complete variable domain is GAGVSQTPSNKVTEKGKYVELRCDPISGHTALYWYRQSLGQGPEFLIYFQGTGAADDSGLPNDRFFAVRPEGSVSTLKIQRTERGDSAVYLCASSLWAAISPDGYTFGSGTRLTVV.

In DNA form, the CDR3 reads TGTGCCAGCAGCGACGACAGGGGGCTTTCACCCCTCCACTTT. It specifies CASSDDRGLSPLHF. The chain links TRBV5-4 to TRBJ1-6; 10 bases fit TRBD1. Trimming took 4 bases from V and 9 from J; bases not matched to a gene: 4. Germline CDR1 is SGHNT and CDR2 is YYREEE (reference sequence). This CDR3 is built from 14 residues.

The chain has TRBV7-9 and TRBJ2-1; TRBD2 matches at 7 bases. The junction had 1 base not matched to a gene; V was cut back by 0 bases and J by 8 bases. The CDR3 totals 13 residues. Germline CDR1 reads SEHNR; CDR2 reads FQNEAQ (reference sequence). CDR3 protein: CASSLAGGDEQFF. In DNA form, the CDR3 reads TGTGCCAGCAGCTTAGCGGGGGGGGATGAGCAGTTCTTC. Variable domain in full (rest from reference TRBV7-9 and TRBJ2-1): DTGVSQNPRHKITKRGQNVTFRCDPISEHNRLYWYRQTLGQGPEFLTYFQNEAQLEKSRLLSDRFSAERPKGSFSTLEIQRTEQGDSAMYLCASSLAGGDEQFFGPGTRLTVL.

The chain employs TRBV27 and TRBJ1-3; perhaps TRBD1 as D (5 bases). Trimming cost V 9 bases and J 4 bases, with 16 bases left between them. Germline lookup yields CDR1 MNHEY and CDR2 SMNVEV (reference sequence). This CDR3 has 14 residues. The CDR3 loop reads CASSREGRGNTIYF. CDR3 DNA: TGTGCCAGTAGTAGGGAGGGGCGAGGAAACACCATATATTTT.

This chain links TRBV9 with TRBJ2-5; TRBD2 is a possible D gene (5 bases). Germline V gene lookup returns CDR1 SGDLS and CDR2 YYNGEE. This CDR3 has 15 amino acids. Trimming removed 4 bases at V and 5 bases at J, with 18 bases between. CDR3 protein: CASSIRGGLRETQYF. The CDR3 DNA reads as TGTGCCAGCAGCATTAGAGGAGGACTGAGGGAGACCCAGTACTTC.

The CDR3 protein is CASSETGAEQFF. The CDR3 DNA reads as TGTGCCAGCAGCGAGACAGGGGCTGAGCAGTTCTTC. The V call is TRBV7-8, the J call TRBJ2-1; 8 positions match TRBD1. Germline V gives CDR1 SGHVS, CDR2 FQNEAQ. The V segment lost 5 bases and the J segment 9 bases; nucleotides outside the gene matches: 3. CDR3 length: 12 residues.

The rearrangement links TRBV28 to TRBJ1-6; maybe TRBD1 (5 bases). V shed 5 bases and J shed 7 bases, with 15 bases lying between them. CDR3 length: 15 amino acids. Per the germline V gene, CDR1 is MDHEN and CDR2 is SYDVKM. In nucleotides, the CDR3 is TGTGCCAGCAGTCTGGCTAGCGGGGGGAATTCACCCCTCCACTTT. Translated: CASSLASGGNSPLHF. The full variable domain, completed using reference TRBV28 and TRBJ1-6, is DVKVTQSSRYLVKRTGEKVFLECVQDMDHENMFWYRQDPGLGLRLIYFSYDVKMKEKGDIPEGYSVSREKKERFSLILESASTNQTSMYLCASSLASGGNSPLHFGNGTRLTVT.

CDR3 DNA: TGTGCCAGCAGCTTTGAGCGCTACAATGAGCAGTTCTTC. Amino acid sequence: CASSFERYNEQFF. The gene calls are TRBV5-8 and TRBJ2-1; no clear D. V was cut by 2 bases and J by 3 bases, with 6 bases left in between. Germline V gene lookup returns CDR1 SGHTS and CDR2 YDEGEE. This CDR3 contains 13 residues.

The genes are TRBV5-4 and TRBJ1-1; the D is unclear. Trimming took 0 bases from V and 1 from J, leaving 7 bases between them. The CDR3 has 14 residues. Germline V CDR1 and CDR2: SGHNT, YYREEE (reference sequence). The CDR3 bases are TGTGCCAGCAGCTTGGGCGGCGGGAACACTGAAGCTTTCTTT. It codes for CASSLGGGNTEAFF.

This chain joins TRBV5-5 and TRBJ2-2, with 10 bases identical to TRBD2. After removal of 2 bases from V and 0 bases from J, the junction contained 4 bases not matched to a gene. Germline V CDR1 and CDR2: SGHKS, YYEKEE (reference sequence). The CDR3 length is 17 residues. CDR3 sequence reads: CASSFLAGGTNTGELFF. The CDR3 DNA reads TGTGCCAGCAGCTTCTTAGCGGGGGGAACGAACACCGGGGAGCTGTTTTTT.

In this sample, this clone turned up once. This sequence joins TRBV9 and TRBJ2-3; D gene unclear. There are 14 residues in the CDR3. In germline, CDR1 is SGDLS, CDR2 YYNGEE. V was clipped by 0 bases and J by 5 bases, with 10 bases between them. This CDR3 is CASSVAPRLDTQYF. In DNA, the CDR3 is TGTGCCAGCAGCGTAGCACCGCGATTAGATACGCAGTATTTT.

This chain connects TRBV9 to TRBJ1-4; a possible D gene is TRBD1 (6 bases). Germline V gene data show CDR1 as SGDLS and CDR2 as YYNGEE. The CDR3 is made up of 15 amino acids. V was cut by 0 bases and J by 8 bases, with 14 bases left in between. The CDR3 nucleotides read TGTGCCAGCAGCGTAGCGGGGGGGCTGAGGGAAAAACTGTTTTTT. Translating it yields CASSVAGGLREKLFF.

The chain joins TRBV27 to TRBJ2-2; D not certain. This CDR3 spans 14 amino acids. Germline assignment: CDR1 MNHEY and CDR2 SMNVEV (reference sequence). Trimming took off 0 bases at V and 5 bases at J, with 7 bases between the two ends. CDR3 amino acids: CASSLSPSTGELFF. The CDR3 DNA sequence: TGTGCCAGCAGTTTATCCCCGTCTACCGGGGAGCTGTTTTTT.

The CDR3 nucleotides are TGTGCCTGGAGTGGCGGTGGAGACATTCAGTACTTC. Protein: CAWSGGGDIQYF. The chain uses TRBV30 and TRBJ2-4; unclear D gene. V lost 1 base, J lost 8 bases, and 9 bases lay in between. CDR1 is GTSNPN and CDR2 is SVGIG in the germline V gene (reference sequence). The CDR3 covers 12 residues.